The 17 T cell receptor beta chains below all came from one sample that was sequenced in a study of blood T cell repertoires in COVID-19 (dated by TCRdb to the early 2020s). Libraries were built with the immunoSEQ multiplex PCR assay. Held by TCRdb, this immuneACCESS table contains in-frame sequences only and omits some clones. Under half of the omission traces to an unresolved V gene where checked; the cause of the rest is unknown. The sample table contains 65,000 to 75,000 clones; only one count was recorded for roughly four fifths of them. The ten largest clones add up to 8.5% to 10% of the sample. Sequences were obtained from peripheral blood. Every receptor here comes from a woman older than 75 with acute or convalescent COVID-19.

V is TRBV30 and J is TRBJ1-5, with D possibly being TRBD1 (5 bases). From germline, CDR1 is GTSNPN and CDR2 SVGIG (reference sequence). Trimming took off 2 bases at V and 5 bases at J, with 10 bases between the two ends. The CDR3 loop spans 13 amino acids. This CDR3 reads CAWSQRGDQPQHF. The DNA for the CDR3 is TGTGCCTGGAGTCAACGGGGGGATCAGCCCCAGCATTTT. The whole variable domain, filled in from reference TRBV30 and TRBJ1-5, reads SQTIHQWPATLVQPVGSPLSLECTVEGTSNPNLYWYRQAAGRGLQLLFYSVGIGQISSEVPQNLSASRPQDRQFILSSKKLLLSDSGFYLCAWSQRGDQPQHFGDGTRLSIL.

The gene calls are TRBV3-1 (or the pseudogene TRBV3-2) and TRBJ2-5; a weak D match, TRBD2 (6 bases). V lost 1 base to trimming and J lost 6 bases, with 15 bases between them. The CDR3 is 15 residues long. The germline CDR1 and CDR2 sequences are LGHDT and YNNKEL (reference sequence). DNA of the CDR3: TGTGCCAGCAGCCAAGGGCAGGGACTCGAGAAGACCCAGTACTTC. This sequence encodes CASSQGQGLEKTQYF.

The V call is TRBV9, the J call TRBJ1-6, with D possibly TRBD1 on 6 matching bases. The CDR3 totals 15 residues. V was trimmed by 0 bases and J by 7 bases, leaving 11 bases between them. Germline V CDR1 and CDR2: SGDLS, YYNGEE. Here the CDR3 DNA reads TGTGCCAGCAGCGTAGTCGCAGGGGCGAATTCACCCCTCCACTTT. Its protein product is CASSVVAGANSPLHF. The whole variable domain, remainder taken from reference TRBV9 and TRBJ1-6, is DSGVTQTPKHLITATGQRVTLRCSPRSGDLSVYWYQQSLDQGLQFLIQYYNGEERAKGNILERFSAQQFPDLHSELNLSSLELGDSALYFCASSVVAGANSPLHFGNGTRLTVT.

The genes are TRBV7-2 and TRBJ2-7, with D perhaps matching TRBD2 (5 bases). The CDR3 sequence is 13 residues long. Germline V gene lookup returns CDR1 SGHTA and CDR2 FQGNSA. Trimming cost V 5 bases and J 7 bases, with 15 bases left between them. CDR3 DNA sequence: TGTGCCAGCAGCCCCAAGGACCCGGGGGAGCAGTACTTC. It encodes CASSPKDPGEQYF.

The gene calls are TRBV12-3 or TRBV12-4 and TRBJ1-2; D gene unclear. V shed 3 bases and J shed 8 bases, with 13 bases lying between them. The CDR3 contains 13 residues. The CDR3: CASSFSQSRGYTF. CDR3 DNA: TGTGCCAGCAGTTTTTCACAGTCCAGGGGCTACACCTTC.

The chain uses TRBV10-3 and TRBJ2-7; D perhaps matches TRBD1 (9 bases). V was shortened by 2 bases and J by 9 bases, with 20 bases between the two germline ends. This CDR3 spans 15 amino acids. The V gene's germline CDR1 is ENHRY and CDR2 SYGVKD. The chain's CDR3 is CAISETGGDRAAQYF. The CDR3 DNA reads TGTGCCATCAGTGAGACGGGGGGGGACAGGGCAGCGCAGTACTTC.

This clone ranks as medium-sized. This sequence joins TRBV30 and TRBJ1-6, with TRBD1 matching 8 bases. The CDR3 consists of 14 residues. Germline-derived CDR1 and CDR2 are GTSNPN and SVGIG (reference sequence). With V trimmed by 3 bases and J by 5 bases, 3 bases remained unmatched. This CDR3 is CAWSMGQDNSPLHF. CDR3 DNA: TGTGCCTGGAGCATGGGACAGGATAATTCACCCCTCCACTTT. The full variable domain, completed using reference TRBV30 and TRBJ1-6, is SQTIHQWPATLVQPVGSPLSLECTVEGTSNPNLYWYRQAAGRGLQLLFYSVGIGQISSEVPQNLSASRPQDRQFILSSKKLLLSDSGFYLCAWSMGQDNSPLHFGNGTRLTVT.

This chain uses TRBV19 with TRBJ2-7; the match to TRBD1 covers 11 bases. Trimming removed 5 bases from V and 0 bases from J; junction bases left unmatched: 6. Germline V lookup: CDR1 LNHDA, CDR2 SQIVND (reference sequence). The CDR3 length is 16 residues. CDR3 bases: TGTGCCAGTAGTTCCCCCGGGACAGGGGGCTCCTACGAGCAGTACTTC. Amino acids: CASSSPGTGGSYEQYF.

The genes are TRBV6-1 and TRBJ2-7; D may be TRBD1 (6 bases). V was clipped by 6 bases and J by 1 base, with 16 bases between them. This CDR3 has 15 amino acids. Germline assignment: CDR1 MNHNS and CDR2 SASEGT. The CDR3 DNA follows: TGTGCCAGCAGCCGAAACAGGGCCGCATCCTACGAGCAGTACTTC. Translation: CASSRNRAASYEQYF.

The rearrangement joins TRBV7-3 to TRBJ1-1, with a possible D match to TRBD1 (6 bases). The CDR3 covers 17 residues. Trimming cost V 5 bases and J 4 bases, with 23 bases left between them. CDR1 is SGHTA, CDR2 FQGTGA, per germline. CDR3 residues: CASSPGTMRGRTTEAFF. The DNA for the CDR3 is TGTGCCAGCAGCCCAGGGACAATGAGGGGAAGAACCACTGAAGCTTTCTTT. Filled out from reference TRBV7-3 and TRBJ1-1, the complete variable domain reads GAGVSQTPSNKVTEKGKYVELRCDPISGHTALYWYRQSLGQGPEFLIYFQGTGAADDSGLPNDRFFAVRPEGSVSTLKIQRTERGDSAVYLCASSPGTMRGRTTEAFFGQGTRLTVV.

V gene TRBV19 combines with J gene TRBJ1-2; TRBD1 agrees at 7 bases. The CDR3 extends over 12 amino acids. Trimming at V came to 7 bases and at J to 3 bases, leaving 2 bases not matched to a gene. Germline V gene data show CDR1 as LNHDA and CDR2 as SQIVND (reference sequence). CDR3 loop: CASTDRDYGYTF. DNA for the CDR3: TGTGCCAGTACCGACAGGGACTATGGCTACACCTTC.

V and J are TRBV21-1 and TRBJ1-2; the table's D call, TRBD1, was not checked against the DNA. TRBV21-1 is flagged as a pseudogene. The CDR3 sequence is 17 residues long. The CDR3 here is CASSKDHSPIMGYGYTF. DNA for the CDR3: TGTGCCAGCAGCAAAGATCACAGTCCGATTATGGGCTATGGCTACACCTTC.

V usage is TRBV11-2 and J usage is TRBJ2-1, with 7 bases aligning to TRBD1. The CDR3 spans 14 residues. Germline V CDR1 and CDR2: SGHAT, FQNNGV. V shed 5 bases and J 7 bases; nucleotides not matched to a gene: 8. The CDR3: CASSHQRGRNEQFF. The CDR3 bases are TGTGCCAGCAGCCACCAAAGGGGGCGTAATGAGCAGTTCTTC.

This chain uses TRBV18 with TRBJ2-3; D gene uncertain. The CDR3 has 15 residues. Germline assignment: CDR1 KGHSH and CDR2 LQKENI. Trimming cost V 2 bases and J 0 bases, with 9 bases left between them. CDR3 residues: CASSPIGPSTDTQYF. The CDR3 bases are TGTGCCAGCTCACCAATTGGGCCGAGCACAGATACGCAGTATTTT.

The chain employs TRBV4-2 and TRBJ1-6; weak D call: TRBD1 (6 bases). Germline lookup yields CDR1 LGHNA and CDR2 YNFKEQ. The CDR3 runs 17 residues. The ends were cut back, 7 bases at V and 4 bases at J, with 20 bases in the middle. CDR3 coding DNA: TGTGCCAGCACCCTGGGACCTCCAGGGGAATATAATTCACCCCTCCACTTT. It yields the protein CASTLGPPGEYNSPLHF.

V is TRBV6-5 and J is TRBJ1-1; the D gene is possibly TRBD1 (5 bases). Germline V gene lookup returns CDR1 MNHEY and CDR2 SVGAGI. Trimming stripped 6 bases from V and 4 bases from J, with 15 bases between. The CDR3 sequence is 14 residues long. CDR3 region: CASSPGGDLTEAFF. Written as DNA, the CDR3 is TGTGCCAGCAGCCCCGGGGGAGACCTCACTGAAGCTTTCTTT.

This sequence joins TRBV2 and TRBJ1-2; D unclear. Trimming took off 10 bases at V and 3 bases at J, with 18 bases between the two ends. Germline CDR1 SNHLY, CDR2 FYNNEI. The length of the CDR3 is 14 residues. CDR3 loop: CATYFRRFHYGYTF. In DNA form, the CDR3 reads TGTGCCACCTACTTCCGGAGGTTCCACTATGGCTACACCTTC. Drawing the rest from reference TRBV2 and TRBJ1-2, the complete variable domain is EPEVTQTPSHQVTQMGQEVILRCVPISNHLYFYWYRQILGQKVEFLVSFYNNEISEKSEIFDDQFSVERPDGSNFTLKIRSTKLEDSAMYFCATYFRRFHYGYTFGSGTRLTVV.